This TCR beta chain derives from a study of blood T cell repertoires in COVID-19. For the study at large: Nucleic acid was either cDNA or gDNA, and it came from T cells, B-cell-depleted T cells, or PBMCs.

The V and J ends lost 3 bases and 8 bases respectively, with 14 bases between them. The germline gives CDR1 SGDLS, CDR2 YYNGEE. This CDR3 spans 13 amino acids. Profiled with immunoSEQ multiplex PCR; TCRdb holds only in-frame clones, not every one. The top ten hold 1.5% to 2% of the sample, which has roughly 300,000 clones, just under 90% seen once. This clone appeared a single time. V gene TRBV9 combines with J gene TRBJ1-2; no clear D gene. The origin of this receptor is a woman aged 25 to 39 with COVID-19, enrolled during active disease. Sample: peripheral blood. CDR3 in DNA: TGTGCCAGCAGCGCCAACTCATGGTGGGGCTACACCTTC. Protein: CASSANSWWGYTF.